This T cell receptor beta chain was sequenced for a study of blood T cell repertoires in COVID-19. Study-level information: Sources were T cells, B-cell-depleted T cells, or PBMCs; the material itself was cDNA or gDNA.

In the authors' methods: Amplified reference gene primers provided the basis for estimating nucleated cell counts. The assay was immunoSEQ multiplex PCR, and TCRdb's table has in-frame clones only and misses some. The D gene and trimming were derived from the DNA, and the V and J assignments and clone size from that table. The sample comprises approximately 140,000 clones, 84% of which are singletons, and about 6.4% rests with the top ten. The CDR3 is 12 residues long. Germline CDR1 reads SNHLY; CDR2 reads FYNNEI. V lost 9 bases, J lost 6 bases, and 14 bases lay in between. The chain carries TRBV2 and TRBJ1-2; possibly TRBD1 for D (5 bases). This clonotype originated in a human donor in a cohort sampled during active COVID-19. Sequenced sample: peripheral blood. CDR3 sequence reads: CAREAGSDGYTF. CDR3 coding DNA: TGTGCCAGAGAAGCAGGGTCTGATGGCTACACCTTC.